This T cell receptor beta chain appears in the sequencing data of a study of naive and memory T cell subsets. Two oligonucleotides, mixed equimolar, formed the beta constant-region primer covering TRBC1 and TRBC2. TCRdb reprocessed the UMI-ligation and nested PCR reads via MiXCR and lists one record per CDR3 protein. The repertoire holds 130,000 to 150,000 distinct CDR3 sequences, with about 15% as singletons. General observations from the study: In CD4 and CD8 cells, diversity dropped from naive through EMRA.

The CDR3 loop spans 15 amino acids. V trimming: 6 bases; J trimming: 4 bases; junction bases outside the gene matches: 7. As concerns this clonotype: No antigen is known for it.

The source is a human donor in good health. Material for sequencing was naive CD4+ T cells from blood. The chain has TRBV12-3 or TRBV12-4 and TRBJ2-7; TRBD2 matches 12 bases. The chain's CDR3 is CASSPTGTSGYEQYF. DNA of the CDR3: TGTGCCAGCAGCCCAACCGGGACTAGCGGGTACGAGCAGTACTTC.